This TCR beta chain derives from a study of T cell responses to AZD1222 COVID-19 vaccine. Here immunoSEQ multiplex PCR was the method, and the copy in TCRdb shows in-frame clones only, minus some. The data contain more than 80,000 clones, about nine tenths of them singletons. The J segment lost 1 base and the V segment lost 5 bases, leaving 6 bases of the junction unmatched. The germline V gene encodes CDR1 SEHNR and CDR2 FQNEAQ (reference sequence). This CDR3 has 16 residues. Findings and caveats of the study: Spike was spanned by vaccine-associated CD4 TCRs, which were dominant at 160-218 and 743-854. Targets within unmutated variant regions were reportedly found for nearly half of spike-specific TCRs. Seropositive at baseline were only a handful of AZD1222 recipients.

In the case of this clone: Antigen unknown.

Sequenced here: peripheral blood, sampled on day 0 of AZD1222 vaccination. This clonotype originated in an adult in good health. V is TRBV7-9 and J is TRBJ2-2, with 8 bases fitting TRBD2. The CDR3 bases are TGTGCCAGCAGCGGGATAGCGGGAAGGAACACCGGGGAGCTGTTTTTT. Residues: CASSGIAGRNTGELFF.